This passage covers 11 T cell receptor beta chains from one sample sequenced in a study of T cells after yellow fever vaccination. TCRdb reprocessed the 5' RACE reads via MiXCR and lists one record per CDR3 protein. The sample consists of about 400,000 distinct CDR3 sequences, roughly 10% of them appearing once. Sequencing was performed on PBMCs, taken on the day of the first yellow fever vaccination. The receptors here all came from a man aged 18-30 years who received the YFV17D yellow fever vaccine.

The chain carries TRBV7-8 and TRBJ2-6; the D gene is possibly TRBD2 (5 bases). V lost 3 bases and J 4 bases, leaving 13 bases between the germline ends. Germline CDR1 SGHVS, CDR2 FQNEAQ. CDR3 size: 16 residues. The DNA of the CDR3 is TGTGCCAGCAGCTTTTATGGGGAGATCGGGGCCAACGTCCTGACTTTC. Translated, it gives CASSFYGEIGANVLTF.

This sequence joins TRBV20-1 and TRBJ1-6; 8 bases are shared with TRBD1. The CDR3 has 14 amino acids. V lost 5 bases, J lost 6 bases, and 6 bases stayed unmatched. CDR1 and CDR2 from the germline V gene are DFQATT and SNEGSKA (reference sequence). Written as DNA, the CDR3 is TGCAGTGCTCCCGCAGGGGGCCTTAATTCACCCCTCCACTTT. Amino acids: CSAPAGGLNSPLHF.

Note on this clonotype: Sequence at one end of the junction differs from germline and may be a read error. This sequence joins TRBV7-9 and TRBJ2-3; possibly TRBD1 for D (6 bases). CDR1 is SEHNR, CDR2 FQNEAQ, per germline (reference sequence). The CDR3 is 16 residues long. The CDR3 spells CASSLGITGITETQYF. The CDR3 nucleotides read TGTGCCAGCAGCTTAGGGATTACAGGGATCACAGAAACGCAGTATTTT.

This clonotype has only a few counts. The chain joins TRBV12-3 or TRBV12-4 to TRBJ2-5, with 11 bases that match TRBD2. Trimming took 8 bases from V and 5 from J; bases not matched to a gene: 13. CDR3 length equals 16 residues. In DNA, the CDR3 is TGTGCCAGCTGGGACCTAGCGGGGGGCCCGGGGGAGACCCAGTACTTC. This sequence encodes CASWDLAGGPGETQYF.

This clonotype turned up a few times. J is TRBJ2-1 and V is TRBV12-3 or TRBV12-4, with unresolved D. V was shortened by 3 bases and J by 7 bases, with 10 bases between the two germline ends. CDR3 length equals 13 residues. The CDR3 DNA sequence: TGTGCCAGCAGTTTTAGTCATGGTAATGAGCAGTTCTTC. Protein product: CASSFSHGNEQFF.

In this sample, this clonotype turned up many times. The rearrangement uses TRBV11-2 and TRBJ2-5; D call uncertain. The CDR3 contains 15 residues. V shed 0 bases and J shed 5 bases, with 13 bases lying between them. The germline CDR1 and CDR2 sequences are SGHAT and FQNNGV. The CDR3, as DNA: TGTGCCAGCAGCTTAGATCGTTCCGGGCGGGAGACCCAGTACTTC. As protein: CASSLDRSGRETQYF.

The rearrangement uses TRBV7-6 and TRBJ2-1; TRBD2 agrees at 8 bases. Per germline, CDR1 SGHVS and CDR2 FNYEAQ. Trimming removed 3 bases from V and 3 bases from J; junction bases left unmatched: 7. The CDR3 is 16 amino acids. This chain's CDR3 is CASSFQALADYNEQFF. As DNA, the CDR3 is TGTGCCAGCAGCTTTCAAGCACTAGCGGACTACAATGAGCAGTTCTTC.

There are a few counts of this clonotype. The CDR3 bases are TGTGCCAGCAGCCAAGATCCGGTAGAAACCGCTTCGTTTACGCAGTATTTT. Protein product: CASSQDPVETASFTQYF. The rearrangement joins TRBV4-2 to TRBJ2-3; D is ambiguous. The CDR3 length is 17 residues. Looked up from germline, CDR1 is LGHNA and CDR2 is YNFKEQ. V lost 0 bases and J lost 8, with 21 bases in between.

This clonotype was recorded a few times. The rearrangement uses TRBV20-1 and TRBJ2-7; 8 nucleotides align to TRBD2. V trimming: 3 bases; J trimming: 4 bases; junction bases outside the gene matches: 11. This CDR3 comprises 15 residues. Germline V gene sequence: CDR1 DFQATT, CDR2 SNEGSKA (reference sequence). This CDR3 is CSASREGWDPYEQYF. DNA of the CDR3: TGCAGTGCTAGTCGGGAGGGATGGGATCCATACGAGCAGTACTTC.

This clonotype has just a few counts. V gene TRBV6-1 combines with J gene TRBJ2-7; 7 bases align to TRBD2. V lost 3 bases and J lost 4; bases outside the gene matches: 6. The CDR3 extends over 14 amino acids. The germline V gene has CDR1 MNHNS and CDR2 SASEGT. CDR3 nucleotides: TGTGCCAGCAGTGAGGGACCGGGGGGTTACGAGCAGTACTTC. As protein: CASSEGPGGYEQYF.

CDR3 DNA: TGTGCCACCAGCACCGATATTATTGGCACTGAAGCTTTCTTT. It codes for CATSTDIIGTEAFF. The V call is TRBV15, the J call TRBJ1-1; unclear D gene. Germline values: CDR1 LNHNV, CDR2 YYDKDF (reference sequence). With 4 bases removed from V and 4 bases from J, the gap between germline ends came to 13 bases. The CDR3 length is 14 residues.